This is a list of T cell receptor beta chains from one sample in a study of blood T cell repertoires in COVID-19. Sequencing used immunoSEQ multiplex PCR; TCRdb keeps in-frame clones, though not all of them. The data contain 120,000 or so clones, 65% to 90% of them singletons. Sequencing was carried out using peripheral blood. Receptors were obtained from a woman older than 75 with acute or convalescent COVID-19. CDR3s include the opening cysteine and the closing phenylalanine or tryptophan. The D gene is left open where the match is weak. Clone size is given for some rows only: seen once, a few or many times, or a class if the clone is expanded.

v_call	clone_size	d_call	j_call	cdr3_aa	cdr3_nt
TRBV4-3	NA	NA	TRBJ1-2	CASSQTGGYGYTF	TGCGCCAGCAGCCAGACGGGGGGCTATGGCTACACCTTC
TRBV5-1	NA	NA	TRBJ1-6	CASSVQGGQALHF	TGCGCCAGCAGCGTACAGGGTGGGCAAGCCCTCCACTTT
TRBV14	NA	TRBD1	TRBJ1-2	CASSLGQGTGYTF	TGTGCCAGCAGCCTCGGACAGGGGACTGGCTACACCTTC
TRBV28	NA	NA	TRBJ1-5	CASTGRAQPQHF	TGTGCCAGCACCGGGCGGGCTCAGCCCCAGCATTTT
TRBV2	NA	NA	TRBJ1-5	CASRVDRINQPQHF	TGTGCCAGCAGAGTCGACAGGATCAATCAGCCCCAGCATTTT
TRBV6-2/TRBV6-3	NA	NA	TRBJ1-5	CASSLGGANQPQHF	TGTGCCAGCAGTTTAGGGGGGGCTAATCAGCCCCAGCATTTT
TRBV6-6	once	NA	TRBJ1-1	CASSDQGPNTEAFF	TGTGCCAGCAGTGACCAGGGGCCGAACACTGAAGCTTTCTTT
TRBV4-2	NA	NA	TRBJ1-1	CASSQGQGKAFF	TGTGCCAGCAGCCAAGGGCAGGGGAAGGCTTTCTTT
TRBV6-2/TRBV6-3	NA	NA	TRBJ1-2	CASSYQGANYGYTF	TGTGCCAGCAGTTACCAGGGTGCTAACTATGGCTACACCTTC
TRBV7-2	NA	NA	TRBJ1-3	CASSLAGSSGNTIYF	TGTGCCAGCAGCTTAGCTGGGAGCTCTGGAAACACCATATATTTT
TRBV3-1/TRBV3-2	NA	TRBD1	TRBJ2-3	CASSHPDRVRTQYF	TGTGCCAGCAGCCACCCAGACAGGGTACGTACGCAGTATTTT
TRBV5-1	NA	NA	TRBJ1-6	CASSPDSFPSPLHF	TGCGCCAGCAGCCCGGACAGTTTCCCATCACCCCTCCACTTT
TRBV7-9	NA	NA	TRBJ1-2	CASSLGQGYGYTF	TGTGCCAGCAGCTTAGGGCAGGGCTATGGCTACACCTTC
TRBV10-3	once	NA	TRBJ1-2	CAISERQQGMVGYTF	TGTGCCATCAGTGAGAGACAGCAGGGGATGGTTGGCTACACCTTC
TRBV28	NA	TRBD1	TRBJ1-1	CASSTGGVGTEAFF	TGTGCCAGCAGCACAGGGGGCGTCGGCACTGAAGCTTTCTTT
TRBV10-3	NA	TRBD1	TRBJ1-5	CAISESFGQGHQPQHF	TGTGCCATCAGTGAGTCGTTTGGACAGGGGCATCAGCCCCAGCATTTT
TRBV6-5	NA	TRBD1	TRBJ1-3	CASSPGTASGNTIYF	TGTGCCAGCAGCCCCGGGACAGCCTCTGGAAACACCATATATTTT
TRBV28	many	TRBD1	TRBJ1-5	CASRDRRFNQPQHF	TGTGCCAGCCGGGACAGGCGGTTCAATCAGCCCCAGCATTTT
TRBV4-1	NA	NA	TRBJ1-1	CASSQQEIVSEAFF	TGCGCCAGCAGCCAACAGGAAATAGTCTCTGAAGCTTTCTTT
TRBV4-1	NA	NA	TRBJ1-2	CASSSRGEGNYGYTF	TGCGCCAGCAGCTCCCGGGGTGAAGGAAACTATGGCTACACCTTC
TRBV7-2	NA	TRBD2	TRBJ2-2	CASSPIAGVITGELFF	TGTGCCAGCAGCCCGATAGCGGGGGTCATTACCGGGGAGCTGTTTTTT
TRBV6-5	NA	NA	TRBJ1-5	CASSKTALEDQPQHF	TGTGCCAGCAGCAAGACGGCTCTGGAGGACCAGCCCCAGCATTTT
TRBV7-2	NA	NA	TRBJ2-7	CASSFDRKTYEQYF	TGTGCCAGCAGCTTCGACAGGAAAACCTACGAGCAGTACTTC
TRBV10-1	NA	NA	TRBJ1-6	CASRSSYNSPLHF	TGCGCCAGCAGGAGCTCCTATAATTCACCCCTCCACTTT
TRBV5-1	once	NA	TRBJ2-3	CASSLVMGATDTQYF	TGCGCCAGCAGCTTGGTGATGGGGGCAACAGATACGCAGTATTTT
TRBV15	NA	TRBD1	TRBJ1-2	CATSRDGDREGYTF	TGTGCCACCAGCAGAGACGGGGACAGGGAAGGCTACACCTTC
TRBV2	NA	NA	TRBJ1-4	CASSRDNQKLFF	TGTGCCAGCAGTAGGGACAATCAGAAACTGTTTTTT
TRBV5-1	NA	NA	TRBJ2-3	CASSSPQGLGDTQYF	TGCGCCAGCAGCTCCCCGCAGGGGCTGGGAGATACGCAGTATTTT
TRBV6-5	NA	TRBD1	TRBJ2-5	CASSYGQVRETQYF	TGTGCCAGCAGTTACGGACAGGTTCGGGAGACCCAGTACTTC
TRBV27	NA	NA	TRBJ1-1	CASSYGQRSTEAFF	TGTGCCAGCAGTTATGGACAGAGGAGCACTGAAGCTTTCTTT
TRBV5-1	few	TRBD1	TRBJ1-1	CASSPGTGPSAFF	TGCGCCAGCAGCCCAGGGACAGGCCCCTCAGCTTTCTTT
TRBV7-2	NA	NA	TRBJ2-5	CASSPRGSWETQYF	TGTGCCAGCAGCCCAAGGGGAAGTTGGGAGACCCAGTACTTC
TRBV6-5	NA	NA	TRBJ1-1	CASRQIANTEAFF	TGTGCCAGCAGGCAGATCGCCAACACTGAAGCTTTCTTT
TRBV2	NA	NA	TRBJ1-4	CASSEQGSTLLFF	TGTGCCAGCAGTGAACAGGGATCCACTCTGCTGTTTTTT
TRBV10-3	NA	TRBD1	TRBJ1-6	CAISEVRGQSYNSPLHF	TGTGCCATCAGTGAGGTCAGGGGGCAGTCCTATAATTCACCCCTCCACTTT
TRBV12-3/TRBV12-4	few	NA	TRBJ1-5	CASTREGQPQHF	TGTGCCAGCACCAGGGAGGGCCAGCCCCAGCATTTT
TRBV4-2	NA	TRBD2	TRBJ2-3	CASSQDRGLGARDTQYF	TGTGCCAGCAGCCAAGACCGGGGACTAGGAGCCAGGGATACGCAGTATTTT
TRBV11-2	NA	NA	TRBJ1-5	CASSDGGSQPQHF	TGTGCCAGCAGCGACGGAGGTTCTCAGCCCCAGCATTTT
TRBV7-8	NA	NA	TRBJ2-3	CASSLTADTQYF	TGTGCCAGCAGCTTGACAGCAGATACGCAGTATTTT
TRBV2	NA	TRBD2	TRBJ2-5	CASSEAIAGAQETQYF	TGTGCCAGCAGTGAAGCAATAGCGGGGGCCCAAGAGACCCAGTACTTC
TRBV19	many	NA	TRBJ1-5	CASSIGGGQGSQPQHF	TGTGCCAGTAGTATAGGAGGAGGGCAGGGCTCTCAGCCCCAGCATTTT
TRBV28	NA	NA	TRBJ1-3	CAIGRRGAGNTIYF	TGTGCCATCGGACGGAGGGGTGCTGGAAACACCATATATTTT
TRBV5-1	NA	NA	TRBJ1-2	CASSHGSTANYGYTF	TGCGCCAGCAGCCACGGGTCGACCGCTAACTATGGCTACACCTTC
TRBV3-1/TRBV3-2	NA	TRBD1	TRBJ2-7	CASDRESTYEQYF	TGTGCCAGCGACAGGGAGTCAACCTACGAGCAGTACTTC
TRBV5-1	NA	NA	TRBJ1-1	CASSLKDGETEAFF	TGCGCCAGCAGCCTGAAAGACGGAGAGACTGAAGCTTTCTTT
TRBV9	once	TRBD2	TRBJ2-3	CASSPRGGGASGGTDTQYF	TGTGCCAGCAGCCCGAGAGGGGGGGGAGCTAGCGGGGGCACAGATACGCAGTATTTT
TRBV2	NA	NA	TRBJ1-1	CASSVGQNTEAFF	TGTGCCAGCAGTGTGGGACAGAACACTGAAGCTTTCTTT
TRBV15	NA	NA	TRBJ2-7	CATSRDSHARNEQYF	TGTGCCACCAGCAGAGACAGCCACGCGCGGAACGAGCAGTACTTC
TRBV5-5	NA	TRBD1	TRBJ1-6	CASSTGQGAVAPLHF	TGTGCCAGCAGCACGGGACAGGGGGCTGTGGCACCCCTCCACTTT